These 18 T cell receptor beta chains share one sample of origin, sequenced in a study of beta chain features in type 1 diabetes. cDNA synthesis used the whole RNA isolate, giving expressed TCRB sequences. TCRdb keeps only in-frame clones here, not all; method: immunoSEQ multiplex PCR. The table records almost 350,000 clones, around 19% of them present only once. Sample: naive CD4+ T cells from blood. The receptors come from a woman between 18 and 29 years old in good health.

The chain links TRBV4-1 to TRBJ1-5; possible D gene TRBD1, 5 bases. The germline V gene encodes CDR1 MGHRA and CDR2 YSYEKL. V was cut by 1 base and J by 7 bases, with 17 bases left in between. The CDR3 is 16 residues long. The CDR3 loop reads CASSQVGWGGRQPQHF. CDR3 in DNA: TGCGCCAGCAGCCAAGTAGGGTGGGGGGGAAGGCAGCCCCAGCATTTT.

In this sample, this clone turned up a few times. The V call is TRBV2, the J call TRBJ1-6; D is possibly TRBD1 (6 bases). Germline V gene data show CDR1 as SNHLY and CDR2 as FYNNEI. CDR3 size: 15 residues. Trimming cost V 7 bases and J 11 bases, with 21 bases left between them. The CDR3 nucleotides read TGTGCCAGCACCCTATGGGACGGGAACAGGGCACCCCTCCACTTT. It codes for CASTLWDGNRAPLHF.

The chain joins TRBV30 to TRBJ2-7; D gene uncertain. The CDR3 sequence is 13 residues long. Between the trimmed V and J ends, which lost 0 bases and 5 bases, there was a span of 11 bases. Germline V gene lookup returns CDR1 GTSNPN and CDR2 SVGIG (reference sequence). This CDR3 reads CAWSVWSWDEQYF. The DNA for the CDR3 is TGTGCCTGGAGTGTATGGAGTTGGGACGAGCAGTACTTC.

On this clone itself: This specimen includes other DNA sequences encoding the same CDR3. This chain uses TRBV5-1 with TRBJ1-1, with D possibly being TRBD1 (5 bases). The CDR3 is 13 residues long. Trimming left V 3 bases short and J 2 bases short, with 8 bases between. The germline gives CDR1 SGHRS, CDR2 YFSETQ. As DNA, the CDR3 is TGCGCCAGCAGCTCTCAGGGTAACACTGAAGCTTTCTTT. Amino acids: CASSSQGNTEAFF.

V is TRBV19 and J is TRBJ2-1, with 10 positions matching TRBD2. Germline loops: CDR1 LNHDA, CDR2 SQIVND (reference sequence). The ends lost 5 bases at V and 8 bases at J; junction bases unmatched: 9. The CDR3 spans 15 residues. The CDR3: CASSRLAGPAHEQFF. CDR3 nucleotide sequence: TGTGCCAGTAGTCGACTAGCGGGCCCGGCGCATGAGCAGTTCTTC. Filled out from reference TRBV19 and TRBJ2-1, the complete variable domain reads DGGITQSPKYLFRKEGQNVTLSCEQNLNHDAMYWYRQDPGQGLRLIYYSQIVNDFQKGDIAEGYSVSREKKESFPLTVTSAQKNPTAFYLCASSRLAGPAHEQFFGPGTRLTVL.

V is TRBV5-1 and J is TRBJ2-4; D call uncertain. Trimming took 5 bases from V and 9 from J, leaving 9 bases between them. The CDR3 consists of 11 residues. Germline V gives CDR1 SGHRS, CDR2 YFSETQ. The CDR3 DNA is TGCGCCAGCAGTTCTCGAGGCATTCAGTACTTC. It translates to CASSSRGIQYF.

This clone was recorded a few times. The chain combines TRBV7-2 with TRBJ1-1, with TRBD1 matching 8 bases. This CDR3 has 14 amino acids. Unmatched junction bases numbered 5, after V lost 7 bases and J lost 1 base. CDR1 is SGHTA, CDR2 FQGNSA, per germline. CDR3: CASKFGTGNTEAFF. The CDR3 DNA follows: TGTGCCAGCAAGTTCGGGACAGGGAACACTGAAGCTTTCTTT.

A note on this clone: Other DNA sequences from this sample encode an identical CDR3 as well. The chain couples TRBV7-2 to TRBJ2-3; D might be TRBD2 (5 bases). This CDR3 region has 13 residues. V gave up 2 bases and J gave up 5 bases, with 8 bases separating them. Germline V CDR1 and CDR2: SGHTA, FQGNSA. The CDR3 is CASSLSAGDTQYF. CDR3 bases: TGTGCCAGCAGCTTAAGTGCGGGAGATACGCAGTATTTT.

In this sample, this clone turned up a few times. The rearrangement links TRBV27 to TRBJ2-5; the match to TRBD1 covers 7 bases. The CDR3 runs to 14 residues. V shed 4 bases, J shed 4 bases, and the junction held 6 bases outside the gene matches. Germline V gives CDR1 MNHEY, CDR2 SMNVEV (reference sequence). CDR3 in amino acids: CASSSLTGRETQYF. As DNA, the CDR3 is TGTGCCAGCAGTTCCTTGACAGGGAGAGAGACCCAGTACTTC.

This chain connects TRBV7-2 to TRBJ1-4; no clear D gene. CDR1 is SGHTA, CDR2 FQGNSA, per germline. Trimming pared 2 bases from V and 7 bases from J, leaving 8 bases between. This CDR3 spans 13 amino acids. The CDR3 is CASSLRISEKLFF. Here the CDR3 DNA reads TGTGCCAGCAGCTTAAGAATTAGTGAAAAACTGTTTTTT.

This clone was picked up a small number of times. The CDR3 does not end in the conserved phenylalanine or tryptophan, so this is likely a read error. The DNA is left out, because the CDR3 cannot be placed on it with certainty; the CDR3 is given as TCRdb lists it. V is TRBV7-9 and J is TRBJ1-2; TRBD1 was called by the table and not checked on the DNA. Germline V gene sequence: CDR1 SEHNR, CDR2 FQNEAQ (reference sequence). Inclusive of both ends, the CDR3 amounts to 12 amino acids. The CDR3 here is CASSPAGPNSGL.

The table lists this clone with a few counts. CDR3 loop: CASSQVSGGLYEQYF. CDR3 nucleotide sequence: TGCGCCAGCAGCCAGGTTTCGGGGGGGTTATACGAGCAGTACTTC. J is TRBJ2-7 and V is TRBV4-1; 8 bases match TRBD2. Trimming at V came to 3 bases and at J to 4 bases, leaving 8 bases not matched to a gene. The CDR3 sequence is 15 residues long. Germline CDR1 reads MGHRA; CDR2 reads YSYEKL.

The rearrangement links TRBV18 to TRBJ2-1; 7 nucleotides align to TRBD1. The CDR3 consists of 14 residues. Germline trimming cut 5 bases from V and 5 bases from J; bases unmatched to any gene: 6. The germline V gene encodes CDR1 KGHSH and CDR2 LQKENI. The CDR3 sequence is CASSTGVDNNEQFF. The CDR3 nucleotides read TGTGCCAGCTCAACAGGGGTGGATAACAATGAGCAGTTCTTC.

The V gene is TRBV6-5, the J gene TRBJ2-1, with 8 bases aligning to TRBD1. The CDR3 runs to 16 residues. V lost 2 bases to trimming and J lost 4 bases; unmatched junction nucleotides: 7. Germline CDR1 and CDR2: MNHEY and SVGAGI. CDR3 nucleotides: TGTGCCAGCAGTTACACTAGGACAGGGTGGTACAATGAGCAGTTCTTC. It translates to CASSYTRTGWYNEQFF.

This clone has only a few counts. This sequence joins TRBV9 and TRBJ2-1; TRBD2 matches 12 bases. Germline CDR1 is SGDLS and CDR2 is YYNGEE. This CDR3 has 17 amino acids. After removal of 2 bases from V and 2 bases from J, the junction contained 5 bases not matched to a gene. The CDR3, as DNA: TGTGCCAGCAGCGTTTCGACTAGCGGGAGCGCCTACAATGAGCAGTTCTTC. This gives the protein CASSVSTSGSAYNEQFF.

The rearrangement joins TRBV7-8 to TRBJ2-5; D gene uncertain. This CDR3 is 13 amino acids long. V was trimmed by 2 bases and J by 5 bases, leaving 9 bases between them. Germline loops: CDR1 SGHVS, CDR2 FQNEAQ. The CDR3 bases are TGTGCCAGCAGCTTACGAAGCCTGGAGACCCAGTACTTC. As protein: CASSLRSLETQYF.

The CDR3 DNA reads TGTGCCAGCAGCCTGGGACAGGGGGAGACCCAGTACTTC. Protein: CASSLGQGETQYF. This chain connects TRBV7-8 to TRBJ2-5, with 10 bases aligning to TRBD1. Germline loops: CDR1 SGHVS, CDR2 FQNEAQ. There are 13 residues in the CDR3. V shed 5 bases and J 5 bases; nucleotides not matched to a gene: 2.

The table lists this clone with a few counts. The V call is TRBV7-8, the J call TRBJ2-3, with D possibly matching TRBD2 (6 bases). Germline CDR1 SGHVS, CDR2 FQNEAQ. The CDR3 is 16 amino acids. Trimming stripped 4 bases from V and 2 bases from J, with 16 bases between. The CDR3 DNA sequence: TGTGCCAGCAGCTCCCTTAGCGCGGGGCACACAGATACGCAGTATTTT. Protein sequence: CASSSLSAGHTDTQYF.